This T cell receptor (beta chain) stems from a study of cytomegalovirus exposure and HLA in healthy donors. Germline loops: CDR1 ENHRY, CDR2 SYGVKD. CDR3 length equals 15 residues. The V end was cut by 0 bases, the J end by 5 bases, with 10 bases between. In the PCR, 60 Vbeta and 13 Jbeta primers were used. Generated by immunoSEQ multiplex PCR, the TCRdb table keeps only in-frame clones and is missing some. This table holds 95,000 or so clones, roughly 79% found once. The V and J genes are TRBV10-3 and TRBJ2-2; possible D gene TRBD2, 5 bases. Material for sequencing was PBMCs. This TCR derives from a woman in her seventies in good health and CMV-seropositive. CDR3 loop: CAISESSGGTGELFF. The CDR3 nucleotides read TGTGCCATCAGTGAGTCGAGCGGCGGGACCGGGGAGCTGTTTTTT.